A single sample gave rise to the 22 T cell receptor beta chains below, sequenced in a study of CD8+CD57+ T cells in acquired aplastic anemia. Genomic DNA, the template, was used for profiling of the TCR beta VDJ and CDR3. TCRdb called the reads again in MiXCR, with one record for every CDR3 protein. The sample carries over 150,000 distinct CDR3 sequences, approximately 44% recorded once. The sequencing input was sorted CD4+, CD8+, or CD8+CD57+ T cells (not recorded which) from PBMCs. The receptors stem from a human donor in good health.

The V call is TRBV10-1, the J call TRBJ2-5; TRBD1 agrees at 8 bases. The J segment lost 5 bases and the V segment lost 7 bases, leaving 12 bases of the junction unmatched. The CDR3 contains 15 residues. Germline lookup yields CDR1 WNHNN and CDR2 SYGVQD (reference sequence). This CDR3 is CASNRGSGKWETQYF. In DNA form, the CDR3 reads TGCGCCAGCAACAGGGGGTCCGGCAAGTGGGAGACCCAGTACTTC.

Concerning this clonotype: Compared with germline, one end of the junction differs, possibly owing to a read error. V is TRBV11-1 and J is TRBJ2-1; 9 nucleotides line up with TRBD1. CDR1 and CDR2 (germline): SGHAT, FQDESV (reference sequence). The CDR3 runs 14 residues. CDR3 sequence (DNA): TGCGCCAGCAGCCCGGACAGGGGCTACAATGAGCAGTTCTTC. The encoded protein is CASSPDRGYNEQFF.

Comment on this clonotype: The junction shows a germline mismatch at one end, possibly a read error. The V and J genes are TRBV5-5 and TRBJ1-1; D is uncertain. From germline, CDR1 is SGHKS and CDR2 YYEKEE (reference sequence). The CDR3 extends over 14 amino acids. CDR3 sequence: CASSQGWMNTEAFF. In nucleotides, the CDR3 is TGCGCCAGCAGCCAAGGGTGGATGAACACTGAAGCTTTCTTT.

This chain joins TRBV19 and TRBJ2-1; 8 positions agree with TRBD1. Germline assignment: CDR1 LNHDA and CDR2 SQIVND (reference sequence). This CDR3 region has 12 residues. Trimming at V came to 1 base and at J to 14 bases, leaving 4 bases not matched to a gene. In DNA form, the CDR3 reads TGTGCCAGTAGTATAGGGGGACAGGAAGAGTTCTTC. The encoded protein is CASSIGGQEEFF.

The count of this clonotype is one. The chain joins TRBV25-1 to TRBJ2-7; 9 positions match TRBD1. CDR3 size: 15 residues. Germline V CDR1 and CDR2: MGHDK, SYGVNS. The V and J ends lost 5 bases and 1 base, in that order; junction bases with no gene match: 6. CDR3: CASSSGTGWSYEQYF. CDR3 sequence (DNA): TGTGCCAGCAGTTCTGGGACAGGGTGGTCCTACGAGCAGTACTTC.

Concerning this clonotype itself: Because the CDR3 is missing its conserved closing phenylalanine or tryptophan, this is likely a read error. This chain connects TRBV7-8 to TRBJ2-3; D may be TRBD2 (5 bases). This CDR3 is built from 13 residues. The germline V gene has CDR1 SGHVS and CDR2 FQNEAQ. V shed 8 bases and J shed 0 bases, with 9 bases lying between them. The CDR3 sequence is CASDGGSTDTQYS. The CDR3 DNA sequence: TGTGCCAGCGACGGAGGTAGCACAGATACGCAGTATTCA.

V gene TRBV6-4 combines with J gene TRBJ2-3; D uncertain. Germline CDR1 reads MRHNA; CDR2 reads SNTAGT. The CDR3 runs to 16 residues. V gave up 0 bases and J gave up 0 bases, with 10 bases separating them. The CDR3 here is CASSDSKGTSTDTQYF. For the CDR3, the DNA is TGTGCCAGCAGTGACTCGAAGGGTACTAGCACAGATACGCAGTATTTT.

V usage is TRBV15 and J usage is TRBJ2-7; no clear D. CDR1 and CDR2 (germline): LNHNV, YYDKDF (reference sequence). This CDR3 is built from 14 residues. V was trimmed by 0 bases and J by 2 bases, leaving 8 bases between them. CDR3 nucleotides: TGTGCCACCAGCAGAGATCCGAGGCCCTACGAGCAGTACTTC. Protein: CATSRDPRPYEQYF.

The chain links TRBV24-1 to TRBJ2-1; TRBD2 is a possible D gene (5 bases). V lost 5 bases, J lost 9 bases, and 22 bases lay in between. Germline V gene sequence: CDR1 KGHDR, CDR2 SFDVKD. The CDR3 loop spans 16 amino acids. The CDR3 reads CATSAAEAVGRTEQFF. Written as DNA, the CDR3 is TGTGCCACCAGTGCCGCGGAGGCAGTAGGTAGAACTGAGCAGTTCTTC.

The chain employs TRBV7-2 and TRBJ2-3; 7 bases fit TRBD2. The CDR3 spans 14 residues. Germline V gene sequence: CDR1 SGHTA, CDR2 FQGNSA. With V trimmed by 2 bases and J by 6 bases, 5 bases remained unmatched. CDR3 coding DNA: TGTGCCAGCAGCTTAACGGGGGGTTCGGATACGCAGTATTTT. Translated, it gives CASSLTGGSDTQYF.

This clonotype was observed once. The rearrangement links TRBV20-1 to TRBJ1-5; no clear D gene. V was trimmed by 5 bases and J by 1 base, leaving 21 bases between them. The V gene's germline CDR1 is DFQATT and CDR2 SNEGSKA (reference sequence). This CDR3 is 17 amino acids long. For the CDR3, the DNA is TGCAGTGCTGGGAAGGAGACGGCGGGTTTAAGCAATCAGCCCCAGCATTTT. Protein sequence: CSAGKETAGLSNQPQHF.

In nucleotides, the CDR3 is TGTGCCAGCACGGACTACCCTCAAGATACGCAGTATTTT. The encoded protein is CASTDYPQDTQYF. This sequence joins TRBV5-6 and TRBJ2-3; maybe TRBD2 (6 bases). Germline V CDR1 and CDR2: SGHDT, YYEEEE. The length of the CDR3 is 13 residues. V was cut by 6 bases and J by 5 bases, with 13 bases left in between. The whole variable domain, remainder taken from reference TRBV5-6 and TRBJ2-3, is DAGVTQSPTHLIKTRGQQVTLRCSPKSGHDTVSWYQQALGQGPQFIFQYYEEEERQRGNFPDRFSGHQFPNYSSELNVNALLLGDSALYLCASTDYPQDTQYFGPGTRLTVL.

This clonotype was seen a few times. The CDR3 loop reads CASSLGQYGEAFF. The CDR3 region has the DNA TGTGCCAGCAGCTTAGGGCAATACGGTGAAGCTTTCTTT. The chain recombines TRBV7-9 with TRBJ1-1; no reliable D call. Trimming stripped 1 base from V and 7 bases from J, with 10 bases between. Germline V lookup: CDR1 SEHNR, CDR2 FQNEAQ (reference sequence). The length of the CDR3 is 13 residues.

A single count supports this clonotype. The genes are TRBV29-1 and TRBJ1-1; no definite D call. The V gene's germline CDR1 is SQVTM and CDR2 ANQGSEA. Trimming removed 6 bases from V and 7 bases from J, with 15 bases in between. The CDR3 loop spans 12 amino acids. The DNA for the CDR3 is TGCAGCGTGAACCGAGGACCGAGTGAAGCTTTCTTT. Encoded protein: CSVNRGPSEAFF.

This clonotype was recorded once. V is TRBV7-9 and J is TRBJ1-2; D is uncertain. CDR3 length: 13 residues. The germline CDR1 and CDR2 sequences are SEHNR and FQNEAQ (reference sequence). Trimming took off 10 bases at V and 8 bases at J, with 20 bases between the two ends. The CDR3 coding sequence is TGTGCCACCGGTAGAGAAGGAGCTAGGGGCTACACCTTC. Encoded protein: CATGREGARGYTF.

This clonotype has more than one count but fewer than ten. This chain links TRBV9 with TRBJ2-7; 7 bases align to TRBD2. Germline CDR1 SGDLS, CDR2 YYNGEE. There are 11 residues in the CDR3. V shed 2 bases and J 7 bases; nucleotides not matched to a gene: 0. In DNA form, the CDR3 reads TGTGCCAGCAGCGTCGGGGGGGAGCAGTACTTC. Its protein product is CASSVGGEQYF.

V gene TRBV7-9 combines with J gene TRBJ2-7; the D is unclear. The CDR3 runs 14 residues. The V and J ends lost 2 bases and 0 bases respectively, with 8 bases between them. Per the germline V gene, CDR1 is SEHNR and CDR2 is FQNEAQ (reference sequence). The CDR3 sequence is CASSLTPSSYEQYF. The CDR3 DNA sequence: TGTGCCAGCAGCTTAACACCAAGCTCCTACGAGCAGTACTTC.

The chain joins TRBV19 to TRBJ2-7; 7 nucleotides align to TRBD2. Per the germline V gene, CDR1 is LNHDA and CDR2 is SQIVND (reference sequence). The CDR3 extends over 14 amino acids. Losses at the gene ends were 3 bases for V and 4 bases for J; bases not matched to a gene: 6. CDR3 coding DNA: TGTGCCAGTAGTATTTCCCTAGCGGAATACGAGCAGTACTTC. Residues: CASSISLAEYEQYF.

The genes are TRBV20-1 and TRBJ2-7, with 9 bases matching TRBD2. The CDR3 is 14 amino acids. Germline values: CDR1 DFQATT, CDR2 SNEGSKA (reference sequence). The J segment lost 7 bases and the V segment lost 5 bases, leaving 12 bases of the junction unmatched. The CDR3 region is CSAHLGLALDEQYF. In nucleotides, the CDR3 is TGCAGTGCTCATTTAGGACTAGCGCTCGATGAGCAGTACTTC.

As for this clonotype: A much bigger clone sits one base away, suggesting this may be a read error. The chain employs TRBV9 and TRBJ1-5; D is perhaps TRBD1 (5 bases). The CDR3 has 14 residues. From germline, CDR1 is SGDLS and CDR2 YYNGEE. The CDR3 DNA reads as TGTGCCAGCAGCGCGGGGGGGGGAAGTCAGCCCCAGCGTTTT. This codes for CASSAGGGSQPQRF.

The chain recombines TRBV24-1 with TRBJ2-1; weak D call: TRBD1 (7 bases). This CDR3 contains 15 residues. Trimming pared 3 bases from V and 8 bases from J, leaving 16 bases between. Germline-derived CDR1 and CDR2 are KGHDR and SFDVKD. The CDR3 is CATSDRSGGGYEQFF. CDR3 in DNA: TGTGCCACCAGTGATCGGTCAGGGGGAGGATATGAGCAGTTCTTC.

The chain recombines TRBV20-1 with TRBJ2-1, with 7 positions matching TRBD2. Germline V lookup: CDR1 DFQATT, CDR2 SNEGSKA (reference sequence). CDR3 length: 15 amino acids. Trimming cost V 6 bases and J 0 bases; bases outside gene matches: 8. The CDR3 here is CSAKSGTISYNEQFF. The CDR3 DNA sequence: TGCAGTGCGAAATCCGGGACTATCTCCTACAATGAGCAGTTCTTC.